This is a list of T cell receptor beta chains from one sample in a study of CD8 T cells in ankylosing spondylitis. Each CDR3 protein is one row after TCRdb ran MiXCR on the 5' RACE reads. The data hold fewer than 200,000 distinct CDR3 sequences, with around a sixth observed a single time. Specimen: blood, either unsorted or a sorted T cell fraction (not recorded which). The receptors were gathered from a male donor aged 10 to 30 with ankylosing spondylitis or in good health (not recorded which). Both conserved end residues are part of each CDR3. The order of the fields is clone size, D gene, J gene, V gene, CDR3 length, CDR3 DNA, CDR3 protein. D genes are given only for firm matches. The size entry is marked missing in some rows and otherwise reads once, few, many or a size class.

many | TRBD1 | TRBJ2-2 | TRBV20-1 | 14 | TGCAGTGCTAGAGCAGGGGGCTACACCGGGGAGCTGTTTTTT | CSARAGGYTGELFF
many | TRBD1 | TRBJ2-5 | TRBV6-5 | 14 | TGTGCTACCAGACCAGGGGGAAGTCGGCAGACCCAGTACTTC | CATRPGGSRQTQYF
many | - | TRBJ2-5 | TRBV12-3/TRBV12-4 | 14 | TGTGCCAGCACCCCCCGTGAGGGCAGGGAGACCCAGTACTTC | CASTPREGRETQYF
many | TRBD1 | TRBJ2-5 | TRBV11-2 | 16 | TGTGCCAGCAGCTTAGACCGGGACCCCAGGGGGGAGACCCAGTACTTC | CASSLDRDPRGETQYF
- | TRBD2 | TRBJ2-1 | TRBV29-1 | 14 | TGCAGCGTCGCTTGGACTAGCGGGAACAATGAGCAGTTCTTC | CSVAWTSGNNEQFF
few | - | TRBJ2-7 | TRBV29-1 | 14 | TGCAGCGTGGCTACCGGGACTGCGGGCTACGAGCAGTACTTC | CSVATGTAGYEQYF
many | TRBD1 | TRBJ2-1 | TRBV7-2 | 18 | TGTGCCAGCAGCCGGCGAAGACAGGGCGTGAGCTCCTACAATGAGCAGTTCTTC | CASSRRRQGVSSYNEQFF
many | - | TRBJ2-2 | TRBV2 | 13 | TGTGCCATCCCCGTGGAGGGAACCGGGGAGCTGTTTTTT | CAIPVEGTGELFF
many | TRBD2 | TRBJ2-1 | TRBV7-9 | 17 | TGTGCCAGTGCAACCCCCGGGGGACTAGCGACCTACAATGAGCAGTTCTTC | CASATPGGLATYNEQFF
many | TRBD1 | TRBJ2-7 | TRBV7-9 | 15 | TGTGCCAGCAGGGAGCGGACAGGGGGCTCCTACGAGCAGTACTTC | CASRERTGGSYEQYF
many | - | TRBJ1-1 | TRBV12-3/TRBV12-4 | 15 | TGTGCCAGCAGTTCGCAGGAGGGCCACTACGCTGAAGCTTTCTTT | CASSSQEGHYAEAFF
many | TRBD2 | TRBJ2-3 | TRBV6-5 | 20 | TGTGCCAGCAGTTACTTACCTCTCGGACTAGCAGACCCTAGCACAGATACGCAGTATTTT | CASSYLPLGLADPSTDTQYF
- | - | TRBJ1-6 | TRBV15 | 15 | TGTGCCACCAGCAGAGATAGGCTGGGGAATTGGGCCCTCCACTTT | CATSRDRLGNWALHF
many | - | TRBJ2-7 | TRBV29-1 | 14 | TGCAGCGCCGGGGGCGGGGGAGTATCCTACGAGCAGTACTTC | CSAGGGGVSYEQYF
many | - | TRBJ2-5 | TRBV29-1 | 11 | TGCAGCGTCCTAAAAGCTGAGACCCAGTACTTC | CSVLKAETQYF
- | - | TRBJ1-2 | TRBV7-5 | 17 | - | CISVSEAYKRGSYGYTF
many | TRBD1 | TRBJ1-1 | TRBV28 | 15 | TGTGCCAGCACGGGCGGGGGACAGGGGAACACTGAAGCTTTCTTT | CASTGGGQGNTEAFF
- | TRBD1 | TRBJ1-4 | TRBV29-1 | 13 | TGCAGCGTTTCCGGGACAGGGAATGAAAAACTGTTTTTT | CSVSGTGNEKLFF
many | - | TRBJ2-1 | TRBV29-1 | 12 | TGCAGCGTTGAAGAGCAGCACAATGAGCAGTTCTTC | CSVEEQHNEQFF
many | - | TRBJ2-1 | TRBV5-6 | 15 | TGTGCCAGCAGCTTTCGGACAGTACTTTACAATGAGCAGTTCTTC | CASSFRTVLYNEQFF
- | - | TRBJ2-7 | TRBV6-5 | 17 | TGTGCCAGCAGTTCGGGACGTTCCCGATTGGGTTTCTACGAGCAGTACTTC | CASSSGRSRLGFYEQYF
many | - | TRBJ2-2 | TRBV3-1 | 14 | TGTGCCAGTGGCCCCCTAGCGAACACCGGGGAGCTGTTTTTT | CASGPLANTGELFF
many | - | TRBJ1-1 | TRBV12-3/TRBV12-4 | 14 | TGTGCCAGCAGTCCCACCACAGGGTTCACTGAAGCTTTCTTT | CASSPTTGFTEAFF
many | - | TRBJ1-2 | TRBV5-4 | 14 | TGTGCCAGCAGCTATGGGAAACAGTCCTATGGCTACACCTTC | CASSYGKQSYGYTF
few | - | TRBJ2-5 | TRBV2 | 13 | TGTGCCAGCAGTCGACAGTCCGAGGAGACCCAGTACTTC | CASSRQSEETQYF
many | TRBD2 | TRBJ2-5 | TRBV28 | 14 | TGTGCCAGCAACTTGGGACTAATTCAAGAGACCCAGTACTTC | CASNLGLIQETQYF
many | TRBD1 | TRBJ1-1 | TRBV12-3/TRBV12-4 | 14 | TGTGCCAGCAGTTTAGGAACAGGGGGCACTGAAGCTTTCTTT | CASSLGTGGTEAFF
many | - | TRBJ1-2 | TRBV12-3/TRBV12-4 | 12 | TGTGCCAGCAGTTCGGCCCAGGGAGGCTACACCTTC | CASSSAQGGYTF
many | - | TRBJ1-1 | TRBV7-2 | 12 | TGTGCCAGCAGCTTAGACTTATCCCCAGCTTTCTTT | CASSLDLSPAFF
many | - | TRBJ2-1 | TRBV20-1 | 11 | TGCAGTGCTGGAGGGGTGGGTGAGCAGTTCTTC | CSAGGVGEQFF
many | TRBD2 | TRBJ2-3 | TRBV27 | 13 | TGTGCCAGCAGGCGGACTAGATCAGATACGCAGTATTTT | CASRRTRSDTQYF
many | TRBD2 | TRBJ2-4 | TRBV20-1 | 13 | TGCAGTGCCGCGGGGGGGGTCAAAAACATTCAGTACTTC | CSAAGGVKNIQYF
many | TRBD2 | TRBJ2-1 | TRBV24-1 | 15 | TGTGCCACCAGTGCCCCCTCAGGGACTATTAATGAGCAGTTCTTC | CATSAPSGTINEQFF
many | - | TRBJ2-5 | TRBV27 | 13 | TGTGCCAGCAGTCCCGGGACCCAAGGGACCCAGTACTTC | CASSPGTQGTQYF
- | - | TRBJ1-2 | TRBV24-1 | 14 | TGTGCCACCAGTGAATTCGGACAGAACTATGGCTACACCTTC | CATSEFGQNYGYTF
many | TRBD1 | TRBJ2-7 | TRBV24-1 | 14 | TGTGCCACCAGTGATTCTGGACAGGGATACGAGCAGTACTTC | CATSDSGQGYEQYF
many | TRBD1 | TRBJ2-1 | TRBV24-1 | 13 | TGTGCCACCCCTGAGACAGGGTTGAATGAGCAGTTCTTC | CATPETGLNEQFF
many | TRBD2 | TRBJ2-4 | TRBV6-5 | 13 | TGTGCCAGCCGGGGCGGGAGGGTAGACATTCAGTACTTC | CASRGGRVDIQYF
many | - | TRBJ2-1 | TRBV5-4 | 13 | TGTGCCAGCAGCTTGACAGGGCACAATGAGCAGTTCTTC | CASSLTGHNEQFF